Listed here is a single T cell receptor beta chain. Its target is unknown. Clones were read by immunoSEQ multiplex PCR, and TCRdb kept only the in-frame ones, dropping some. The sample has about 160,000 clones, 92% seen once; the top ten hold roughly 4.4%. This record belongs to a study of T cell responses to AZD1222 COVID-19 vaccine. This CDR3 comprises 17 residues. Overall study findings and caveats: Mostly white British, mostly female donors; authors suggested clonal diversity may be underestimated.

The chain has TRBV21-1 and TRBJ2-5; TRBD1 was called by the table and not checked on the DNA. TRBV21-1 has pseudogene status. The receptor was derived from an adult in good health. Sequencing used peripheral blood, obtained on day 0 of MenACWY control vaccination. The CDR3 loop is CASSKPNRGQGEETQYF. DNA of the CDR3: TGTGCCAGCAGCAAACCGAACAGGGGGCAGGGTGAAGAGACCCAGTACTTC.